Presented here are 18 T cell receptor beta chains from one specimen sequenced in a study of blood T cell repertoires in COVID-19. The table came from immunoSEQ multiplex PCR; TCRdb's copy has only in-frame clones and leaves some out. The sample holds 360,000 or so clones, roughly 84% seen once. The sample taken for sequencing was PBMCs or T cells enriched from blood (not recorded which). The receptors originated from a woman aged 25 to 39 who had recovered from COVID-19.

The rearrangement links TRBV28 to TRBJ1-5, with 8 bases identical to TRBD1. The CDR3 consists of 17 residues. Germline V gives CDR1 MDHEN, CDR2 SYDVKM. V shed 8 bases and J 0 bases; nucleotides not matched to a gene: 12. The CDR3 bases are TGTGCCAGCTGGGGTATGACAGGGGCATATAGCAATCAGCCCCAGCATTTT. It encodes CASWGMTGAYSNQPQHF.

This chain connects TRBV12-3 or TRBV12-4 to TRBJ1-1; a weak D match, TRBD1 (6 bases). This CDR3 is built from 13 residues. V dropped 10 bases and J dropped 4 bases, with 16 bases sitting between them. CDR3: CANNRVGVTEAFF. The DNA for the CDR3 is TGTGCCAACAACAGGGTAGGTGTCACTGAAGCTTTCTTT.

The gene calls are TRBV3-1 (or the pseudogene TRBV3-2) and TRBJ2-1; D may be TRBD1 (8 bases). The CDR3 has 16 residues. The germline V gene has CDR1 LGHDT and CDR2 YNNKEL (reference sequence). The V end lost 6 bases, the J end lost 1 base, and 16 bases lay between the germline ends. DNA for the CDR3: TGTGCCAGCAGGGGGGGGACAGGTGAGTCCTACAATGAGCAGTTCTTC. This codes for CASRGGTGESYNEQFF.

This clone came up once. The V gene is TRBV19, the J gene TRBJ2-5, with 8 bases fitting TRBD2. The CDR3 extends over 15 amino acids. V shed 5 bases, J shed 1 base, and the junction held 6 bases outside the gene matches. Germline V CDR1 and CDR2: LNHDA, SQIVND (reference sequence). The CDR3 protein is CASSLRTSGQETQYF. The CDR3 DNA sequence: TGTGCCAGTAGTCTCCGAACTAGCGGCCAAGAGACCCAGTACTTC.

The chain links TRBV30 to TRBJ1-6; D perhaps matches TRBD1 (5 bases). This CDR3 comprises 14 residues. V lost 1 base, J lost 8 bases, and 12 bases lay in between. CDR1 is GTSNPN, CDR2 SVGIG, per germline (reference sequence). CDR3 protein: CAWSDGGRDSPLHF. CDR3 DNA sequence: TGTGCCTGGAGTGACGGGGGTCGGGATTCACCCCTCCACTTT.

CDR3 sequence (DNA): TGTGCCAGCAGCCCGGGAGGGGGTGCCACTGAAGCTTTCTTT. It is translated as CASSPGGGATEAFF. The J gene is TRBJ1-1, the V gene TRBV7-3, with D possibly being TRBD1 (6 bases). There are 14 residues in the CDR3. V was trimmed by 5 bases and J by 4 bases, leaving 14 bases between them. Germline CDR1 and CDR2: SGHTA and FQGTGA. The full variable domain, with the rest looked up from reference TRBV7-3 and TRBJ1-1, is GAGVSQTPSNKVTEKGKYVELRCDPISGHTALYWYRQSLGQGPEFLIYFQGTGAADDSGLPNDRFFAVRPEGSVSTLKIQRTERGDSAVYLCASSPGGGATEAFFGQGTRLTVV.

This clone was seen only a few times. The V and J genes are TRBV28 and TRBJ1-1, with TRBD1 as a possible D gene (6 bases). V was pared by 10 bases and J by 3 bases, with 18 bases between. This CDR3 contains 14 residues. Per germline, CDR1 MDHEN and CDR2 SYDVKM. The CDR3 nucleotides read TGTGCCACACAGTTGGGGGGGCCTGACACTGAAGCTTTCTTT. It is translated as CATQLGGPDTEAFF.

V is TRBV28 and J is TRBJ1-6; the match to TRBD1 covers 7 bases. J was trimmed by 7 bases and V by 5 bases; bases with no gene match: 17. This CDR3 spans 18 amino acids. Germline V lookup: CDR1 MDHEN, CDR2 SYDVKM. The CDR3 coding sequence is TGTGCCAGCAGTATTCCAGGGTTGAGGGTCAGGGGGAATTCACCCCTCCACTTT. This codes for CASSIPGLRVRGNSPLHF.

The chain uses TRBV6-1 and TRBJ2-7; TRBD1 matches at 11 bases. Germline assignment: CDR1 MNHNS and CDR2 SASEGT. The CDR3 covers 14 residues. V lost 3 bases and J lost 4; bases outside the gene matches: 2. The CDR3 region is CASSDRDRGYEQYF. The CDR3 nucleotides are TGTGCCAGCAGTGACCGGGACAGGGGGTACGAGCAGTACTTC.

The rearrangement joins TRBV2 to TRBJ2-5; possible D gene TRBD2, 5 bases. The CDR3 sequence is 16 residues long. Germline CDR1 and CDR2: SNHLY and FYNNEI. Trimming shortened V by 4 bases and J by 5 bases, and 20 bases separated the two germline ends. The CDR3 coding sequence is TGTGCCAGCAGTGGACCCACGGCCGTGGGAGTTGAGACCCAGTACTTC. Its protein product is CASSGPTAVGVETQYF.

This clone turned up a few times. The chain couples TRBV7-8 to TRBJ2-7; 7 bases fit TRBD2. There are 15 residues in the CDR3. Germline lookup yields CDR1 SGHVS and CDR2 FQNEAQ. V was clipped by 1 base and J by 0 bases; unmatched bases: 3. Here the CDR3 DNA reads TGTGCCAGCAGCTTAGAACTAGCGTACTCCTACGAGCAGTACTTC. Protein sequence: CASSLELAYSYEQYF.

The rearrangement links TRBV27 to TRBJ2-7, with a tentative D call TRBD1 (6 bases). Germline V gene lookup returns CDR1 MNHEY and CDR2 SMNVEV (reference sequence). The CDR3 totals 14 residues. Deletions cut 3 bases from V and 4 bases from J, with 13 bases between. The CDR3: CASSFQGIGYEQYF. The CDR3 DNA sequence: TGTGCCAGCAGTTTTCAGGGGATAGGGTACGAGCAGTACTTC.

J is TRBJ1-1 and V is TRBV6-5, with 10 positions matching TRBD1. The V and J ends lost 4 bases and 5 bases, in that order; junction bases with no gene match: 7. This CDR3 has 15 amino acids. CDR1 is MNHEY and CDR2 is SVGAGI in the germline V gene. DNA for the CDR3: TGTGCCAGCAGTTTCCGGACAGGGGGGAGGACTGAAGCTTTCTTT. Amino acid sequence: CASSFRTGGRTEAFF.

This chain connects TRBV19 to TRBJ2-1; no definite D call. There are 15 residues in the CDR3. V lost 3 bases, J lost 0 bases, and 9 bases lay in between. The germline V gene has CDR1 LNHDA and CDR2 SQIVND (reference sequence). Written as DNA, the CDR3 is TGTGCCAGTAGTATGGCGGTGAGCTCCTACAATGAGCAGTTCTTC. As protein: CASSMAVSSYNEQFF.

Only a few counts were recorded for this clone. V is TRBV19 and J is TRBJ1-6, with 7 bases fitting TRBD1. The CDR3 covers 14 residues. CDR1 and CDR2 from the germline V gene are LNHDA and SQIVND (reference sequence). With V trimmed by 5 bases and J by 9 bases, 7 bases remained unmatched. The CDR3 here is CASSSRQGISPLHF. The CDR3 DNA sequence: TGTGCCAGTAGTTCCAGACAGGGAATTTCACCCCTCCACTTT.

J is TRBJ2-7 and V is TRBV5-1, with 9 bases that match TRBD1. Unmatched junction bases numbered 7, after V lost 7 bases and J lost 2 bases. The CDR3 is 14 residues long. Germline V gives CDR1 SGHRS, CDR2 YFSETQ. In DNA form, the CDR3 reads TGCGCCAGCCAACCGGGACAGGGTCCCTACGAGCAGTACTTC. Protein: CASQPGQGPYEQYF.

The V gene is TRBV10-2, the J gene TRBJ1-1, with unresolved D. This CDR3 contains 18 residues. V was clipped by 1 base and J by 0 bases, with 18 bases between them. Germline V gives CDR1 WSHSY, CDR2 SAAADI. CDR3 in amino acids: CASSEFKSSGPLNTEAFF. CDR3 sequence (DNA): TGCGCCAGCAGTGAGTTTAAAAGTTCGGGTCCTCTGAACACTGAAGCTTTCTTT.

The gene calls are TRBV11-2 and TRBJ1-3, with a weak D call TRBD1 (6 bases). V gave up 1 base and J gave up 0 bases, with 10 bases separating them. The CDR3 spans 16 residues. The germline CDR1 and CDR2 sequences are SGHAT and FQNNGV. CDR3 coding DNA: TGTGCCAGCAGCTTAGGGGCAGGGGCCTCTGGAAACACCATATATTTT. This translates into CASSLGAGASGNTIYF.